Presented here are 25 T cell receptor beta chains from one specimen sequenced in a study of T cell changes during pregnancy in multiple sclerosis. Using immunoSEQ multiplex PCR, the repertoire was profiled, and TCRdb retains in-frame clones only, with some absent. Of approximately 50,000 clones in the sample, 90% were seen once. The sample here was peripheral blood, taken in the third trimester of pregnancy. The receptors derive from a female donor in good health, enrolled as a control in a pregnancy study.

The CDR3 sequence: CASSLIAGGIADTQYF. The CDR3 DNA reads TGTGCCAGCAGCTTAATAGCGGGAGGGATAGCAGATACGCAGTATTTT. This chain connects TRBV11-2 to TRBJ2-3; TRBD2 agrees at 11 bases. Germline V gene data show CDR1 as SGHAT and CDR2 as FQNNGV. This CDR3 has 16 amino acids. The junction had 5 bases not matched to a gene; V was cut back by 2 bases and J by 4 bases.

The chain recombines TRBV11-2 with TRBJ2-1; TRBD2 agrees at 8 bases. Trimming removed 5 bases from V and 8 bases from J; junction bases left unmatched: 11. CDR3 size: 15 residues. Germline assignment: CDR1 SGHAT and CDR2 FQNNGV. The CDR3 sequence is CASSPGTRGVDEQFF. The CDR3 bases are TGTGCCAGCAGCCCTGGGACTAGGGGGGTGGATGAGCAGTTCTTC.

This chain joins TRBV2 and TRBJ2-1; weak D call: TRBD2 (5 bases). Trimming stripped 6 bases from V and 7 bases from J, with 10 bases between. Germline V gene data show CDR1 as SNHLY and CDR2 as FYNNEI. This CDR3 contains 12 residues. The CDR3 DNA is TGTGCCAGCAGGTCCGGGGTGAATGAGCAGTTCTTC. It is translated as CASRSGVNEQFF.

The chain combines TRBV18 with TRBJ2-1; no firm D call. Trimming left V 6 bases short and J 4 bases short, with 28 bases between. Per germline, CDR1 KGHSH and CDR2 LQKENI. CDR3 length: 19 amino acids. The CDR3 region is CASSRPPRDPERVYNEQFF. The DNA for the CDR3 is TGTGCCAGCTCGCGCCCCCCTCGAGACCCGGAGAGAGTATACAATGAGCAGTTCTTC.

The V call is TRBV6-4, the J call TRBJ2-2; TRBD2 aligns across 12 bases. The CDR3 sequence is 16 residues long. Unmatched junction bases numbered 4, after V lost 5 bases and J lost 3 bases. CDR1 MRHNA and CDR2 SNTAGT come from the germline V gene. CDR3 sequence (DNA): TGTGCCAGCAGTCGGACTAGCGGGGTTGACACCGGGGAGCTGTTTTTT. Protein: CASSRTSGVDTGELFF.

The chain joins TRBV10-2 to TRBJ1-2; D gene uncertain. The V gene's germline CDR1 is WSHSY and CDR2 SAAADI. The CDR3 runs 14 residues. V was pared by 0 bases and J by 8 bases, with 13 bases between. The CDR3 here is CASSESSRSGGYTF. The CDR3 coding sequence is TGCGCCAGCAGTGAGTCATCTCGGAGTGGCGGCTACACCTTC.

DNA for the CDR3: TGTGCCAGCAGCCGCGGGGCTAGCGGGAGAGCTGACTCCTACGAGCAGTACTTC. It encodes CASSRGASGRADSYEQYF. The chain combines TRBV9 with TRBJ2-7; 10 bases are a match to TRBD2. The V segment lost 4 bases and the J segment 0 bases; nucleotides outside the gene matches: 13. Germline V CDR1 and CDR2: SGDLS, YYNGEE. This CDR3 region has 18 residues.

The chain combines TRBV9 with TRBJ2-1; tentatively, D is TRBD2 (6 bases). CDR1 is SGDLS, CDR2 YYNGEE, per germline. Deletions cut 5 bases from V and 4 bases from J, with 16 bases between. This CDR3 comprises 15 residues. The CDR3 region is CASRPLAGLYNEQFF. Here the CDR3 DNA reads TGTGCCAGCAGACCTCTTGCGGGGCTTTACAATGAGCAGTTCTTC.

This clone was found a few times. The CDR3 DNA reads TGTGCCAGCAGCCCACGAGGAGGCCAGCCCCAGCATTTT. This encodes CASSPRGGQPQHF. The chain recombines TRBV7-2 with TRBJ1-5; no clear D gene. CDR1 and CDR2 from the germline V gene are SGHTA and FQGNSA. Between the trimmed V and J ends, which lost 5 bases and 7 bases, there was a span of 12 bases. This CDR3 is 13 amino acids long.

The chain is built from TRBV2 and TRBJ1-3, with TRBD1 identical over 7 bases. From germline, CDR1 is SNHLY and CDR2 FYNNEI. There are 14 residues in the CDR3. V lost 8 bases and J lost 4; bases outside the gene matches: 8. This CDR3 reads CASAFGQAGNTIYF. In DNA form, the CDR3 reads TGTGCCAGCGCATTTGGACAGGCAGGAAACACCATATATTTT. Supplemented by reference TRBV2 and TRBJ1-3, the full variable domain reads EPEVTQTPSHQVTQMGQEVILRCVPISNHLYFYWYRQILGQKVEFLVSFYNNEISEKSEIFDDQFSVERPDGSNFTLKIRSTKLEDSAMYFCASAFGQAGNTIYFGEGSWLTVV.

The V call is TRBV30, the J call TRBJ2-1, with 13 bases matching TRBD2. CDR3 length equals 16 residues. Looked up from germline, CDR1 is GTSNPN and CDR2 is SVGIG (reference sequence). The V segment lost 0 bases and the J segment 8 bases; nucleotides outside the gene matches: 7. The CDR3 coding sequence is TGTGCCTGGAGTGTAAGACTAGCGGGGGGACACGATGAGCAGTTCTTC. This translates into CAWSVRLAGGHDEQFF.

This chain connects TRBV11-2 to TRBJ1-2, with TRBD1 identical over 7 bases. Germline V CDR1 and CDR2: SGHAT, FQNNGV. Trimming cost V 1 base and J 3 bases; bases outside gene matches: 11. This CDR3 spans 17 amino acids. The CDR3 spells CASSLGPGQKDHYGYTF. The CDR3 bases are TGTGCCAGCAGCTTAGGACCGGGACAGAAGGATCACTATGGCTACACCTTC.

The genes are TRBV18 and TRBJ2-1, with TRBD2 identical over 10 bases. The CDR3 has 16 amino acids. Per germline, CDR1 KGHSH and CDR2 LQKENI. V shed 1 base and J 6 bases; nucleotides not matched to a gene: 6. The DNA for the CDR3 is TGTGCCAGCTCACCACAGGGGCTAGCGGGAGTCAATGAGCAGTTCTTC. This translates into CASSPQGLAGVNEQFF.

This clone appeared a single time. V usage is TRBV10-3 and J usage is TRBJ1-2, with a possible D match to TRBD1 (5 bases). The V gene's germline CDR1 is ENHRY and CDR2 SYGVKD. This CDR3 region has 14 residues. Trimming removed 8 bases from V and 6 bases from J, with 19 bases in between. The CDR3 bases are TGTGCCATCCGGGTTATGGAGGGGAAGAATGGCTACACCTTC. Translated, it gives CAIRVMEGKNGYTF.

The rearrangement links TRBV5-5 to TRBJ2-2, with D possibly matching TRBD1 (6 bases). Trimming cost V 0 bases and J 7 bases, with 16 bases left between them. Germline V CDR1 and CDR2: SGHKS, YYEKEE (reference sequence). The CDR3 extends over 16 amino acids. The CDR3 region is CASSLGSRGSGGELFF. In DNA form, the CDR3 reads TGTGCCAGCAGCTTGGGCTCTAGGGGGTCTGGCGGGGAGCTGTTTTTT.

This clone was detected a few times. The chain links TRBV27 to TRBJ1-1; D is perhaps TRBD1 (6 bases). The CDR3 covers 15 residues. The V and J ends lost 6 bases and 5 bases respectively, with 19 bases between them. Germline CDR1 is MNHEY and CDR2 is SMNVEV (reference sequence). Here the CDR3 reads CASSPRFSGETEAFF. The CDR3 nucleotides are TGTGCCAGCAGCCCACGTTTCTCAGGGGAGACTGAAGCTTTCTTT.

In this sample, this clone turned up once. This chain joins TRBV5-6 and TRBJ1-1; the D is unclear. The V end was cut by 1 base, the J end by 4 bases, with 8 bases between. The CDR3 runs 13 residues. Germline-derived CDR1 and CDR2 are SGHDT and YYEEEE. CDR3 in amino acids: CASSLMYVTEAFF. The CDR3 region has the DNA TGTGCCAGCAGCTTGATGTATGTCACTGAAGCTTTCTTT.

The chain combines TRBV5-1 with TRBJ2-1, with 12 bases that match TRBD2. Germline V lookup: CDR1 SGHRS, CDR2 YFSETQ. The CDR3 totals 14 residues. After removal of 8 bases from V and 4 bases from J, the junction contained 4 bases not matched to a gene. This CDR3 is CASELAGGYNEQFF. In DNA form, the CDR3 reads TGCGCCAGTGAACTAGCGGGAGGTTACAATGAGCAGTTCTTC.

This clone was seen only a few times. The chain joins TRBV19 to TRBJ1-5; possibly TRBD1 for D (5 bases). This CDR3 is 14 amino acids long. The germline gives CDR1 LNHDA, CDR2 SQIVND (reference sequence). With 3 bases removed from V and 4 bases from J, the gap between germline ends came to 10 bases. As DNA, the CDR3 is TGTGCCAGTAGTATTGGGCAGGGTAATCAGCCCCAGCATTTT. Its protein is CASSIGQGNQPQHF.

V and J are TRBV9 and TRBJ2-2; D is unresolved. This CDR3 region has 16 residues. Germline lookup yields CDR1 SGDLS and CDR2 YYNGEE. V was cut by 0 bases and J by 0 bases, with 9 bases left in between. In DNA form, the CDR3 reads TGTGCCAGCAGCGTAGCTGTGCAGGCGAACACCGGGGAGCTGTTTTTT. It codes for CASSVAVQANTGELFF.

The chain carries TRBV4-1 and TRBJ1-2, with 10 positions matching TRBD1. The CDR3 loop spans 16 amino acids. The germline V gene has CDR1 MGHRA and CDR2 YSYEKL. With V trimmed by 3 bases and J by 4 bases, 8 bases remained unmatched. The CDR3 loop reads CASSQDDGTGAYGYTF. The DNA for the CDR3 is TGCGCCAGCAGCCAGGATGATGGGACAGGGGCCTATGGCTACACCTTC.

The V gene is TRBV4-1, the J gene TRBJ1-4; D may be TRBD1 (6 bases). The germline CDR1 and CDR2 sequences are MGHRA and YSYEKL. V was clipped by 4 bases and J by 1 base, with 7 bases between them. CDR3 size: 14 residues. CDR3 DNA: TGCGCCAGCAGCCCACAGGGAACTAATGAAAAACTGTTTTTT. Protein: CASSPQGTNEKLFF.

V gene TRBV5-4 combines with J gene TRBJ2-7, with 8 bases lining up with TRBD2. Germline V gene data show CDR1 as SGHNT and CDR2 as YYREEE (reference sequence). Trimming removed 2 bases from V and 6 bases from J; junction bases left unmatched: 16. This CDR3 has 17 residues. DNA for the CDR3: TGTGCCAGCAGCTTTGGGGGTAGGACTAGCCTAGGTGCCGAGCAGTACTTC. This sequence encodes CASSFGGRTSLGAEQYF.

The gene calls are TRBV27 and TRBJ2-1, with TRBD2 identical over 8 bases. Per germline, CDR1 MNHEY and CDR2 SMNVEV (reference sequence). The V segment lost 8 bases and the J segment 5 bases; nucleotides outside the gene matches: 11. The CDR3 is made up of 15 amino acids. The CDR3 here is CASFGGLAGDNEQFF. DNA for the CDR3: TGTGCCAGCTTCGGTGGCCTAGCGGGCGACAATGAGCAGTTCTTC.

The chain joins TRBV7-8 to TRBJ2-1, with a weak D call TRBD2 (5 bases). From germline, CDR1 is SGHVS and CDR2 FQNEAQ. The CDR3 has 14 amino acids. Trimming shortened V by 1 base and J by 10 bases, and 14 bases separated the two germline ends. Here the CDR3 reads CASSLVKGRGEQFF. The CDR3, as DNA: TGTGCCAGCAGCTTAGTTAAGGGCCGCGGGGAGCAGTTCTTC.